These T cell receptor beta chains were read from a single sample in a study of T cells after yellow fever vaccination. TCRdb ran MiXCR on the 5' RACE reads and lists one entry per CDR3 protein. The table includes 250,000 to 400,000 distinct CDR3 sequences, over 4% detected once. Sequences were derived from PBMCs, sampled 5 days after the yellow fever booster vaccination. These receptors were collected from a man in his late teens or twenties who received the YFV17D yellow fever vaccine. Both conserved end residues are part of each CDR3. D genes are given only for firm matches. Clone size is stated in some rows and not others, as once, few, many or a class when expanded.

size	V	J	D	CDR3	DNA
NA	TRBV12-3/TRBV12-4	TRBJ1-1	NA	CASSFTGQQNTEAFF	TGTGCCAGCAGTTTTACCGGACAGCAGAACACTGAAGCTTTCTTT
NA	TRBV9	TRBJ1-1	TRBD1	CASSVGQGMRTSGEAFF	TGTGCCAGCAGCGTAGGACAGGGAATGCGGACGAGCGGCGAAGCTTTCTTT
few	TRBV27	TRBJ2-1	TRBD2	CASMIRGGFNEQFF	TGTGCCAGCATGATCCGGGGGGGCTTTAATGAGCAGTTCTTC
few	TRBV12-3/TRBV12-4	TRBJ1-5	NA	CASSLGGQGPQHF	TGTGCCAGCAGTTTAGGGGGGCAGGGACCCCAGCATTTT
few	TRBV6-5	TRBJ1-1	NA	CASGRRGSEAFF	TGTGCCAGCGGAAGACGAGGGAGTGAAGCTTTCTTT
NA	TRBV27	TRBJ2-4	NA	CASSLSQGSNIQYF	TGTGCCAGCAGTTTATCGCAGGGGAGTAACATTCAGTACTTC
NA	TRBV20-1	TRBJ2-5	TRBD2	CSARVAGSQETQYF	TGCAGTGCTAGGGTAGCGGGCTCCCAAGAGACCCAGTACTTC
NA	TRBV29-1	TRBJ2-5	TRBD2	CSVEDRGVSETQYF	TGCAGCGTTGAAGATCGGGGGGTTTCGGAGACCCAGTACTTC
NA	TRBV11-2	TRBJ2-1	TRBD2	CASSDSGSSYNEQFF	TGTGCCAGCAGCGATAGCGGGAGCTCCTACAATGAGCAGTTCTTC
NA	TRBV24-1	TRBJ2-3	NA	CATSDNVRGRTDTQYF	TGTGCCACCAGTGATAATGTCCGGGGGCGCACAGATACGCAGTATTTT
few	TRBV3-1	TRBJ2-4	NA	CASSHSAITKNIQYF	TGTGCCAGCAGCCATTCAGCAATAACCAAAAACATTCAGTACTTC
many	TRBV7-2	TRBJ1-1	NA	CASNLPAQRAFF	TGTGCCAGCAACTTACCGGCGCAAAGAGCTTTCTTT